This entry concerns a single T cell receptor (beta chain). No antigen is known for it. This sample is drawn from a study of Ad26.COV2.S vaccination and SARS-CoV-2 variants. Findings and caveats of the study: Comparability of non-spike TCR breadth was observed across vaccine and placebo recipients.

The CDR3 is 16 amino acids. Germline CDR1 reads SEHNR; CDR2 reads FQNEAQ (reference sequence). V was cut by 4 bases and J by 0 bases, with 10 bases left in between. Treatment here: some 19 received Ad26.COV2.S at low or high dose, single or two shots; 5 received placebo; per-sample allocation not given. It was on day 63 after the first vaccine or placebo injection that samples were taken. Some clones are missing from TCRdb's copy, which holds only in-frame ones; the method was immunoSEQ multiplex PCR. The sample gives about half a million clones, about nine tenths of which show up once; around 1.6% is in the top ten.

Sample: peripheral blood, taken in a trial of Ad26.COV2.S vaccine versus placebo. The clonotype comes from a person between 18 and 59 years old who received the Ad26.COV2.S COVID-19 vaccine or a placebo. V gene TRBV7-9 combines with J gene TRBJ2-6; no clear D. CDR3 protein: CASSSTFHSGANVLTF. As DNA, the CDR3 is TGTGCCAGCAGCTCAACTTTTCACTCTGGGGCCAACGTCCTGACTTTC.